This T cell receptor (beta chain) was captured in a study of shared clonotypes between healthy human individuals. Overall study results and limits: Lower generation probabilities were found for non-shared clonotypes than for those shared by all four donors. Several donors held approximately 4.5% of naive CD4 clonotypes in common.

This clone was seen ten or more times. What it binds is not known. With V trimmed by 8 bases and J by 6 bases, 16 bases remained unmatched. Per the germline V gene, CDR1 is MNHNY and CDR2 is SVGAGI (reference sequence). This CDR3 comprises 15 residues. Original data processing: Filtering differed, since immunoSEQ gave only junction sequences and no quality scores. TCRdb's copy holds only in-frame clones and misses some; the assay was immunoSEQ multiplex PCR. That table supplies the V and J calls and clone size; D and trimming were determined from the DNA. The sample lists roughly 700,000 clones, roughly 70% occurring once. In the CD4+ fraction, cells were divided into CD45RA+ naive and CD45RA-negative memory subsets.

The source is a young woman in good health. Sequenced material: memory CD4+ T cells sorted from blood. Regarding subset: CD45RA-negative fraction. The chain uses TRBV6-6 and TRBJ2-7; TRBD1 matches at 7 bases. The CDR3 DNA follows: TGTGCCAGCGGTGAGCAGGGGGATTCCCTCAGCGAGCAGTACTTC. Translation gives CASGEQGDSLSEQYF.